This TCR beta chain was observed in a study of blood T cell repertoires in COVID-19. The CDR3 runs to 18 residues. Germline V CDR1 and CDR2: SGHRS, YFSETQ. V lost 0 bases and J 2 bases, leaving 15 bases between the germline ends. Using immunoSEQ multiplex PCR, the repertoire was profiled, and TCRdb retains in-frame clones only, with some absent. This sample has a few hundred thousand clones, with around 89% found just once. The origin of this receptor is a man in his thirties or forties who had recovered from COVID-19. The sequenced material came from PBMCs or T cells enriched from blood (not recorded which). The genes are TRBV5-1 and TRBJ2-6; D is unresolved. In DNA form, the CDR3 reads TGCGCCAGCAGCTTGGCCAGTTTGTCACTAACTGGGGCCAACGTCCTGACTTTC. Amino acid sequence: CASSLASLSLTGANVLTF.